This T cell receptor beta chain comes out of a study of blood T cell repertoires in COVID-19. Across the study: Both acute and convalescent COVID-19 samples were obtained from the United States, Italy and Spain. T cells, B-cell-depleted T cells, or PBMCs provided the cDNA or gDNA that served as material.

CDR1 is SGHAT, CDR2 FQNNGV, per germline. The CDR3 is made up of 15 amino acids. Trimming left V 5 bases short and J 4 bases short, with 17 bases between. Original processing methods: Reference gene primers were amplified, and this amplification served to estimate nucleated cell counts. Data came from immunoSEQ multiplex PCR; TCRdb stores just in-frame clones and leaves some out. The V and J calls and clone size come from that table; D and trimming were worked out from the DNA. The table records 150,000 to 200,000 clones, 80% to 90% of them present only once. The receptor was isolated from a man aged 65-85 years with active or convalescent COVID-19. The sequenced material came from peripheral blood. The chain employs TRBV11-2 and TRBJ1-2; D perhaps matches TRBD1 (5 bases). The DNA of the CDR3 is TGTGCCAGCAGCGGTCAGAGGGGAGGCTTCTATGGCTACACCTTC. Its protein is CASSGQRGGFYGYTF.